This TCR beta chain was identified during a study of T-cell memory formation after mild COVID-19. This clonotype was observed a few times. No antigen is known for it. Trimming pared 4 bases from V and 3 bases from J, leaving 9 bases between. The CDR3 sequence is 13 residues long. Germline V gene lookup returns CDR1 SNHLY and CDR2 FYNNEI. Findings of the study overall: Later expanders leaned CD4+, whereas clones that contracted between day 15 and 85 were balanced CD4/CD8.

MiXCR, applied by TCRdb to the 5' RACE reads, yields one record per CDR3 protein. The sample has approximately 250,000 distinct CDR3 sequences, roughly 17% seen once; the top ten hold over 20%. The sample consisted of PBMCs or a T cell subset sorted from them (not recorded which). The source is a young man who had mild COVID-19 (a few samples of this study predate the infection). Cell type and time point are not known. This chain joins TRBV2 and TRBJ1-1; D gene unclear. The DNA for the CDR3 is TGTGCCAGCAGTGGCGTAAGGGACACTGAAGCTTTCTTT. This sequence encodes CASSGVRDTEAFF.